This is a list of T cell receptor beta chains from one sample in a study of patients and donors after allogeneic stem cell transplantation. From the RT-PCR reads, TCRdb called clonotypes with MiXCR, one entry per CDR3 protein. The sample shows 20,000 or so distinct CDR3 sequences, about 5% of them seen only once. Sequences were obtained from blood, either unsorted or a sorted T cell fraction (not recorded which). These receptors originate from a human donor who was either an allogeneic HSCT recipient or a stem cell or donor lymphocyte infusion donor (not recorded which). It is not recorded whose cells these are; they may come from a transplant donor. The CDR3 runs from the conserved cysteine through the conserved F or W. Fields, in order: clone size, V gene, D gene, J gene, CDR3 DNA, CDR3 protein. A D gene is named only where the DNA matches it firmly. For some rows the clone size is stated as once, few or many, or as a class when expanded; others skip it.

>many|TRBV20-1|TRBD2|TRBJ2-5
TGCAGTGCTAGAACTAGCGGGGGCCTTCAAGAGACCCAGTACTTC
CSARTSGGLQETQYF
>many|TRBV20-1|.|TRBJ2-7
TGCAGTGCTAGTTCACAGCTGAGGGTTTACTACGAGCAGTACTTC
CSASSQLRVYYEQYF
>many|TRBV9|.|TRBJ2-5
TGTGCCAGCAGCGTATTTGGGGGGGCAGAGACCCAGTACTTC
CASSVFGGAETQYF
>many|TRBV5-1|.|TRBJ2-5
TGCGCCAGCAGCTTGGCCTCAGGGAGGGAGACCCAGTACTTC
CASSLASGRETQYF
>many|TRBV20-1|TRBD2|TRBJ2-1
TGCAGTGCAAGGACTAGCGGGGCCACCTACAATGAGCAGTTCTTC
CSARTSGATYNEQFF
>many|TRBV7-9|.|TRBJ1-1
TGTGCCAGCAGGGAGCGGGGCCCCACCGCTGAAGCTTTCTTT
CASRERGPTAEAFF
>.|TRBV15|.|TRBJ1-3
TGTGCCACCAGCACGCTTCCCATCTCTGGAAACACCATATATTTT
CATSTLPISGNTIYF
>.|TRBV7-4|.|TRBJ1-3
TGTGCCAGCAGCTTAAGGTCCGGGGCCGGTCATAATGGAAACACCATATATTTT
CASSLRSGAGHNGNTIYF
>medium-sized|TRBV5-1|.|TRBJ2-2
TGCGCCAGCAGCGTCCCAGTGAACACCGGGGAGCTGTTTTTT
CASSVPVNTGELFF
>many|TRBV9|TRBD1|TRBJ2-7
TGTGCCAGCAGCGAGGGGGCAGCAAACTCCTACGAGCAGTACTTC
CASSEGAANSYEQYF
>many|TRBV12-3/TRBV12-4|.|TRBJ1-5
TGTGCCAGCAGTTTGTCGGGGATGAATCAGCCCCAGCATTTT
CASSLSGMNQPQHF
>.|TRBV5-1|TRBD2|TRBJ2-5
TGCGCCAGCGCCCAGGGCGGGGGATCAGAGACCCAGTACTTC
CASAQGGGSETQYF
>many|TRBV28|.|TRBJ1-4
TGTGCCAGCAGTTTATGGGGGAGTAATGAAAAACTGTTTTTT
CASSLWGSNEKLFF
>few|TRBV2|TRBD1|TRBJ2-3
TGTGCCAGCAAACAGGGGTACACAGATACGCAGTATTTT
CASKQGYTDTQYF
>medium-sized|TRBV7-3|.|TRBJ2-5
TGTGCCAGCAGCCCGGGGGGCCCCCAGACCCAGTACTTC
CASSPGGPQTQYF
>many|TRBV6-2/TRBV6-3|TRBD2|TRBJ2-7
TGTGCCAGCAGTTTCACTAGCGGACCCTCCTACGAGCAGTACTTC
CASSFTSGPSYEQYF
>.|TRBV6-1|.|TRBJ1-5
TGTGCCAGCAGTCCCCTCCCCCCGGGGCCCACGGGTCAGCCCCAGCATTTT
CASSPLPPGPTGQPQHF
>many|TRBV2|TRBD2|TRBJ2-7
TGTGCCAGCAGTGAAGCTGGGGCTAGCGGTTACGAGCAGTACTTC
CASSEAGASGYEQYF
>medium-sized|TRBV5-1|.|TRBJ1-2
TGCGCCAGCAGCGCGGACAGAAACTATGGCTACACCTTC
CASSADRNYGYTF
>.|TRBV19|.|TRBJ1-1
TGTGCCAGTGAGCCGGGTTACAACACTGAAGCTTTCTTT
CASEPGYNTEAFF
>.|TRBV9|TRBD1|TRBJ2-7
TGTGCCAGCAGCGGATTCGGGACAGACCATCTCTACGAGCAGTACTTC
CASSGFGTDHLYEQYF
>many|TRBV27|TRBD1|TRBJ1-4
TGTGCCAGCAGTCTTACCGGGACAGGCTATGAAAAACTGTTTTTT
CASSLTGTGYEKLFF
>many|TRBV5-4|.|TRBJ1-5
TGTGCCAGCAGCTTTGGGGGGAATCAGCCCCAGCATTTT
CASSFGGNQPQHF
>many|TRBV28|.|TRBJ2-7
TGTGCCAGCGGGACGGTCCCTACCTACGAGCAGTACTTC
CASGTVPTYEQYF
>many|TRBV12-5|.|TRBJ1-1
TGTGCTAGTGGTTTGGTATGGGGGAAGCGGTTAGGTAAATACACTGAAGCTTTCTTT
CASGLVWGKRLGKYTEAFF
>.|TRBV18|TRBD2|TRBJ2-3
TGTGCCAGCTCCCAGGGAGGGTCCTCAGATACGCAGTATTTT
CASSQGGSSDTQYF
>many|TRBV5-1|.|TRBJ2-1
TGCGCCAGCAGCTTGGTCACCTCGGGAAATGAGCAGTTCTTC
CASSLVTSGNEQFF
>many|TRBV7-2|.|TRBJ2-7
TGTGCCAGCCGAATGTCGGGTCCGCCGTACGAGCAGTACTTC
CASRMSGPPYEQYF
>.|TRBV20-1|TRBD1|TRBJ1-1
TGCAGTGTAGAGTCCCGCGGACAGGGAGGAGGACACACTGAAGCTTTCTTT
CSVESRGQGGGHTEAFF
>few|TRBV6-1|.|TRBJ1-6
TGTGCCAGCAGTGAGAGGCCGTCCGGAACAGGGTATACTTCACCCCTCCACTTT
CASSERPSGTGYTSPLHF
>.|TRBV5-1|.|TRBJ1-2
TGCGCCAGCAGCTTGGTCAGGGGAAAGGACTATGGCTACACCTTC
CASSLVRGKDYGYTF
>many|TRBV15|.|TRBJ1-5
TGTGCCACCTCAGAAATGGCGGGTCGCAATCAGCCCCAGCATTTT
CATSEMAGRNQPQHF
>many|TRBV2|.|TRBJ1-2
TGTGCCAGCAGTGCCAAACCTGAAGGCTATGGCTACACCTTC
CASSAKPEGYGYTF
>many|TRBV7-8|.|TRBJ2-3
TGTGCCAGCAGCCCATATAGCGGCACAGATACGCAGTATTTT
CASSPYSGTDTQYF